This T cell receptor beta chain was captured by sequencing in a study of low-dose radiotherapy and immunotherapy resistance in tumors. Study in general: Cohort 1 got 0.5 Gy per fraction every 2 weeks, 6.5 Gy in total.

Stated time point: before trial treatment. V was cut by 2 bases and J by 1 base, with 19 bases left in between. This CDR3 is 18 amino acids long. In this sample, this clonotype turned up many times. cDNA synthesis used a TRAV/TRBV-specific primer set for both chains. Over approximately 20 PCR cycles, TCRs were amplified from a constant-region primer and V-primer adapter. MiXCR, run by TCRdb on the reads, gives a single entry per CDR3 protein. The table shows some 88,000 distinct CDR3 sequences, with under 9.5% occurring only once. The chain has TRBV23-1 and TRBJ2-3, with D possibly TRBD1 on 5 matching bases. TRBV23-1 is annotated as an ORF whose role is uncertain. Sequenced material: PBMCs, taken before treatment. This TCR was sampled from a male donor with prostate cancer. The CDR3 DNA follows: TGCGCCAGCAGTCAAATGGCCCCCTGGGGCGGTCGCACAGATACGCAGTATTTT. Amino acids: CASSQMAPWGGRTDTQYF.